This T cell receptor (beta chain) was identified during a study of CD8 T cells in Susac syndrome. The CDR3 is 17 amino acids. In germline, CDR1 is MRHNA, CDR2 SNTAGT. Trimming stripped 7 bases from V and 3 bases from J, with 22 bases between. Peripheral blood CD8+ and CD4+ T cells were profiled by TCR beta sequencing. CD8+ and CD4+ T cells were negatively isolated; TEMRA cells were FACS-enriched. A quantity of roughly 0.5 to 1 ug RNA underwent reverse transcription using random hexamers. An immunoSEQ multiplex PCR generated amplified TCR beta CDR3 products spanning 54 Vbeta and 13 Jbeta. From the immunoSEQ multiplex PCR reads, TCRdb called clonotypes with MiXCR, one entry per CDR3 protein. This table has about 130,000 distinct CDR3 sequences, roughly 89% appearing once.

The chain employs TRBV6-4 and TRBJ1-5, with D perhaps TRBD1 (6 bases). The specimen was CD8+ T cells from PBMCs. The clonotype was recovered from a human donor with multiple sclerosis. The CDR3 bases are TGTGCCAGCATCCCCCTTTATCACAGGGCGCCCAATCAGCCCCAGCATTTT. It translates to CASIPLYHRAPNQPQHF.